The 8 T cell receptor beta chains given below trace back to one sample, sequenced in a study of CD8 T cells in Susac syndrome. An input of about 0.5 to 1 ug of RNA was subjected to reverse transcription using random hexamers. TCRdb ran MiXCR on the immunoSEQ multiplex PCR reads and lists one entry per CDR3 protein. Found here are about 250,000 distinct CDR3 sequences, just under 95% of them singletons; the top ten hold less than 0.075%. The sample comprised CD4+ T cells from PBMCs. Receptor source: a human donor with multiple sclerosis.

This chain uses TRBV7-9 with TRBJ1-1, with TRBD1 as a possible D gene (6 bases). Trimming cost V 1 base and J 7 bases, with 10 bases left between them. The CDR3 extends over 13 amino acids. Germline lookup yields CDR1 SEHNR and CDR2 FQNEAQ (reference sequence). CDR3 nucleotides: TGTGCCAGCAGCTTAGGGGGGGCTGGTGAAGCTTTCTTT. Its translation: CASSLGGAGEAFF.

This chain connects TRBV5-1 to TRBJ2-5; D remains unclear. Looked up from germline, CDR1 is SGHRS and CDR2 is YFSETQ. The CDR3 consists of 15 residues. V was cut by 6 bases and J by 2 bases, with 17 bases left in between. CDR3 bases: TGCGCCAGCACCAACTCCGCTGGCGGACAAGAGACCCAGTACTTC. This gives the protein CASTNSAGGQETQYF.

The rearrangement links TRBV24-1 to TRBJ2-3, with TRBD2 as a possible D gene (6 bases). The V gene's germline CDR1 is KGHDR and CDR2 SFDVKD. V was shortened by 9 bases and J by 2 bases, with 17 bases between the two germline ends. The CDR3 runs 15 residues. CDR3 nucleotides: TGTGCCACCGGAGGAGGGTACCCGATCACAGATACGCAGTATTTT. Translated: CATGGGYPITDTQYF.

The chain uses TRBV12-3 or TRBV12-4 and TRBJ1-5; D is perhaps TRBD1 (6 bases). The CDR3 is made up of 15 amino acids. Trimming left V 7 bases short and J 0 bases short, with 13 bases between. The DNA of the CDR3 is TGTGCCAGCACCCGAGGGGGGCATAGCAATCAGCCCCAGCATTTT. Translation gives CASTRGGHSNQPQHF.

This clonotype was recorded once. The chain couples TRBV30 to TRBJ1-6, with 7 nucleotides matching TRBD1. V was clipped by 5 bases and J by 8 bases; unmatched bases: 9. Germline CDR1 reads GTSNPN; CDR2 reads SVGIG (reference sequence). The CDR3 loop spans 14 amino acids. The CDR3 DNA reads TGTGCCTGGCAACAGGGGAACATCGATTCACCCCTCCACTTT. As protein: CAWQQGNIDSPLHF.

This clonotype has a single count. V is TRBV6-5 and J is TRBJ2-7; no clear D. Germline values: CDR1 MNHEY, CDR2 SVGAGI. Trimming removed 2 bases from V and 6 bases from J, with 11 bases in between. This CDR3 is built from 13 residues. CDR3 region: CASSYTASAEQYV. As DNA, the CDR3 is TGTGCCAGCAGTTACACGGCCAGCGCCGAGCAGTACGTC.

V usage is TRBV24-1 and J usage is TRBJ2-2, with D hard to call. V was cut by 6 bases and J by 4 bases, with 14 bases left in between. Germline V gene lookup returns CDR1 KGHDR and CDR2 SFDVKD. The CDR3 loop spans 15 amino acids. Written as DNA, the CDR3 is TGTGCCACCAGTCCCAGCCGAGGTATCACCGGGGAGCTGTTTTTT. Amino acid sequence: CATSPSRGITGELFF.

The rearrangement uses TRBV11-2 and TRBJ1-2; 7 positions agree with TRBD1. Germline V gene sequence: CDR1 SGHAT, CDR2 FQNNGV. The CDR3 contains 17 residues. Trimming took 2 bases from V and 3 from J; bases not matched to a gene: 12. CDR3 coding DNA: TGTGCCAGCAGCTTAAGGCACGACAGGGATCGGGACTATGGCTACACCTTC. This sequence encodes CASSLRHDRDRDYGYTF.